This T cell receptor (beta chain) comes out of a study of blood T cell repertoires in COVID-19. Study details: Sources were T cells, B-cell-depleted T cells, or PBMCs; the material itself was cDNA or gDNA.

V lost 3 bases, J lost 8 bases, and 17 bases lay in between. The germline CDR1 and CDR2 sequences are SQVTM and ANQGSEA. The CDR3 contains 14 residues. Two consecutive negative NP/OP PCR tests, clearance, or resolved symptoms defined Cohort 3 recovery. The data were produced by immunoSEQ multiplex PCR, yet TCRdb's version contains in-frame clones alone and is incomplete. This sample has about 180,000 clones, with roughly 83% found just once. The sample was PBMCs or T cells enriched from blood (not recorded which). The sequence derives from a woman in her thirties who had recovered from COVID-19. V gene TRBV29-1 combines with J gene TRBJ2-1, with unresolved D. The CDR3 nucleotides are TGCAGCGTTGAGATAGCTGCCCGGTCAGATGAGCAGTTCTTC. Protein sequence: CSVEIAARSDEQFF.